One sample yielded the 23 T cell receptor beta chains listed below, sequenced in a study of T cell repertoires in cytomegalovirus infection. TCRdb redid the calling of the reads with MiXCR, one entry per CDR3 protein. Among 150,000 to 200,000 distinct CDR3 sequences listed, around 14% were seen once. Sequencing was carried out using PBMCs. Receptors were obtained from a human donor in good health (CMV status not recorded). Some clones in this sample may be carry-over from other donors' samples.

This clonotype came up many times. The chain combines TRBV19 with TRBJ1-1; the D is unclear. Germline CDR1 is LNHDA and CDR2 is SQIVND (reference sequence). Trimming shortened V by 3 bases and J by 3 bases, and 11 bases separated the two germline ends. This CDR3 is built from 14 residues. CDR3 sequence (DNA): TGTGCCAGTAGTATTCTCCCCTCGGACACTGAAGCTTTCTTT. This encodes CASSILPSDTEAFF.

This clonotype has a count of ten or more. The chain carries TRBV6-4 and TRBJ2-3, with D maybe TRBD1 (6 bases). Deletions cut 0 bases from V and 3 bases from J, with 10 bases between. CDR1 is MRHNA and CDR2 is SNTAGT in the germline V gene. There are 15 residues in the CDR3. CDR3 DNA: TGTGCCAGCAGTGACTCGGCAGGGGAAACAGATACGCAGTATTTT. It translates to CASSDSAGETDTQYF.

This clonotype appeared many times. The V gene is TRBV7-2, the J gene TRBJ2-2, with 9 bases fitting TRBD1. The CDR3 has 13 residues. The J segment lost 6 bases and the V segment lost 7 bases, leaving 3 bases of the junction unmatched. CDR1 and CDR2 from the germline V gene are SGHTA and FQGNSA. CDR3 DNA: TGTGCCAGCACACGGACAGGGGCCGGGGAGCTGTTTTTT. It yields the protein CASTRTGAGELFF. Full variable domain (missing parts from reference TRBV7-2 and TRBJ2-2): GAGVSQSPSNKVTEKGKDVELRCDPISGHTALYWYRQSLGQGLEFLIYFQGNSAPDKSGLPSDRFSAERTGGSVSTLTIQRTQQEDSAVYLCASTRTGAGELFFGEGSRLTVL.

This clonotype was seen repeatedly, ten times or more. J is TRBJ1-5 and V is TRBV4-1; no clear D. The CDR3 has 13 amino acids. CDR1 MGHRA and CDR2 YSYEKL come from the germline V gene. V shed 1 base and J shed 7 bases, with 8 bases lying between them. The CDR3 nucleotides read TGCGCCAGCAGCCAAGGTTTACGACAGCCCCAGCATTTT. Its translation: CASSQGLRQPQHF.

The J gene is TRBJ2-7, the V gene TRBV6-2 or TRBV6-3; D perhaps matches TRBD1 (6 bases). With 8 bases removed from V and 3 bases from J, the gap between germline ends came to 11 bases. Germline V gene sequence: CDR1 MNHEY, CDR2 SVGEGT. The CDR3 runs to 12 residues. The CDR3 sequence: CASRDTLYEQYF. CDR3 coding DNA: TGTGCCAGCCGGGACACCCTCTACGAGCAGTACTTC.

This clonotype was seen ten or more times. The chain uses TRBV7-2 and TRBJ2-5, with 9 positions matching TRBD1. CDR3 size: 15 residues. CDR1 is SGHTA, CDR2 FQGNSA, per germline. With 6 bases clipped from V and 2 bases from J, the junction kept 7 bases outside the gene matches. CDR3 sequence: CASSTSGQGQETQYF. The CDR3 bases are TGTGCCAGCAGTACGTCAGGACAGGGGCAAGAGACCCAGTACTTC.

Ten or more counts support this clonotype. The chain employs TRBV6-1 and TRBJ2-5; 8 bases align to TRBD2. Unmatched junction bases numbered 13, after V lost 11 bases and J lost 5 bases. Germline V gives CDR1 MNHNS, CDR2 SASEGT. The CDR3 has 14 residues. CDR3 residues: CASRGGELGETQYF. DNA of the CDR3: TGTGCCTCCCGGGGGGGAGAGCTCGGTGAGACCCAGTACTTC.

CDR3 sequence: CASSLAGPYNEQFF. The CDR3 region has the DNA TGCGCCAGCAGCCTGGCCGGGCCCTACAATGAGCAGTTCTTC. The chain recombines TRBV5-1 with TRBJ2-1; D gene unclear. The V and J ends lost 4 bases and 2 bases respectively, with 10 bases between them. From germline, CDR1 is SGHRS and CDR2 YFSETQ. The CDR3 length is 14 residues.

This clonotype was seen repeatedly, ten times or more. The rearrangement joins TRBV7-2 to TRBJ2-3, with D perhaps TRBD2 (6 bases). The V and J ends lost 5 bases and 3 bases respectively, with 15 bases between them. There are 15 residues in the CDR3. The germline V gene has CDR1 SGHTA and CDR2 FQGNSA. The DNA of the CDR3 is TGTGCCAGCAGCCTGCGGGGTCAAGAAACAGATACGCAGTATTTT. Translating it yields CASSLRGQETDTQYF. The whole variable domain, remainder taken from reference TRBV7-2 and TRBJ2-3, is GAGVSQSPSNKVTEKGKDVELRCDPISGHTALYWYRQSLGQGLEFLIYFQGNSAPDKSGLPSDRFSAERTGGSVSTLTIQRTQQEDSAVYLCASSLRGQETDTQYFGPGTRLTVL.

The rearrangement links TRBV19 to TRBJ2-7; 12 bases align to TRBD2. Germline V gene lookup returns CDR1 LNHDA and CDR2 SQIVND (reference sequence). The CDR3 consists of 15 residues. V was clipped by 6 bases and J by 2 bases; unmatched bases: 5. The CDR3 DNA reads TGTGCCAGTAGCATACTAGCGGGGGGTACCTACGAGCAGTACTTC. It encodes CASSILAGGTYEQYF.

The chain employs TRBV7-3 and TRBJ2-7; D unresolved. Germline CDR1 is SGHTA and CDR2 is FQGTGA. The CDR3 totals 13 residues. V lost 4 bases, J lost 5 bases, and 12 bases lay in between. In DNA form, the CDR3 reads TGTGCCAGCAGCTACGGGCCTTGGGACGAGCAGTACTTC. Its translation: CASSYGPWDEQYF.

This clonotype was detected many times. The chain joins TRBV7-2 to TRBJ2-2; TRBD2 matches 8 bases. The CDR3 covers 16 residues. The J segment lost 1 base and the V segment lost 4 bases, leaving 5 bases of the junction unmatched. Germline V gene data show CDR1 as SGHTA and CDR2 as FQGNSA. CDR3 nucleotide sequence: TGTGCCAGCAGCTCGAAGCGGGGGAGGAACACCGGGGAGCTGTTTTTT. This codes for CASSSKRGRNTGELFF. The full variable domain, with the rest looked up from reference TRBV7-2 and TRBJ2-2, is GAGVSQSPSNKVTEKGKDVELRCDPISGHTALYWYRQSLGQGLEFLIYFQGNSAPDKSGLPSDRFSAERTGGSVSTLTIQRTQQEDSAVYLCASSSKRGRNTGELFFGEGSRLTVL.

This chain links TRBV7-9 with TRBJ2-2; no clear D gene. The CDR3 runs 13 residues. The germline V gene has CDR1 SEHNR and CDR2 FQNEAQ (reference sequence). Trimming cost V 7 bases and J 1 base, with 7 bases left between them. CDR3 bases: TGTGCCAGCACCCCCCAGAACACCGGGGAGCTGTTTTTT. This sequence encodes CASTPQNTGELFF. The full variable domain, completed using reference TRBV7-9 and TRBJ2-2, is DTGVSQNPRHKITKRGQNVTFRCDPISEHNRLYWYRQTLGQGPEFLTYFQNEAQLEKSRLLSDRFSAERPKGSFSTLEIQRTEQGDSAMYLCASTPQNTGELFFGEGSRLTVL.

In this sample, this clonotype turned up a few times. The chain has TRBV20-1 and TRBJ2-3; the match to TRBD1 covers 7 bases. V shed 5 bases, J shed 1 base, and the junction held 3 bases outside the gene matches. Germline V gene lookup returns CDR1 DFQATT and CDR2 SNEGSKA (reference sequence). There are 13 residues in the CDR3. DNA for the CDR3: TGCAGTGCTGATACAGGGGGCACAGATACGCAGTATTTT. It codes for CSADTGGTDTQYF.

This clonotype has at least ten counts. The V gene is TRBV7-2, the J gene TRBJ2-1, with 8 bases aligning to TRBD2. From germline, CDR1 is SGHTA and CDR2 FQGNSA. This CDR3 spans 15 amino acids. V lost 6 bases and J lost 2; bases outside the gene matches: 6. This CDR3 reads CASRPGLGPYNEQFF. CDR3 nucleotides: TGTGCCAGCAGACCGGGACTAGGCCCCTACAATGAGCAGTTCTTC.

J is TRBJ2-3 and V is TRBV11-2; D remains unclear. This CDR3 has 14 residues. Germline values: CDR1 SGHAT, CDR2 FQNNGV. V was cut by 5 bases and J by 2 bases, with 11 bases left in between. The CDR3 is CASSPRLTTDTQYF. The CDR3 nucleotides are TGTGCCAGCAGCCCCCGACTCACCACAGATACGCAGTATTTT.

The rearrangement links TRBV7-6 to TRBJ1-1; no definite D call. The CDR3 has 16 residues. V was shortened by 5 bases and J by 6 bases, with 22 bases between the two germline ends. The germline gives CDR1 SGHVS, CDR2 FNYEAQ. CDR3: CASSPKGMVLYSEAFF. The CDR3 bases are TGTGCCAGCAGCCCAAAGGGCATGGTTTTATACTCTGAAGCTTTCTTT.

The chain carries TRBV28 and TRBJ1-2; tentatively, D is TRBD1 (5 bases). The V gene lost 4 bases and the J gene lost 2 bases, with 14 bases spanning the gap. The germline CDR1 and CDR2 sequences are MDHEN and SYDVKM. The CDR3 is 15 amino acids. As DNA, the CDR3 is TGTGCCAGCAGTTCCGACAGCCTCGGGAACTATGGCTACACCTTC. Translating it yields CASSSDSLGNYGYTF.

V and J are TRBV4-2 and TRBJ2-2; 9 nucleotides align to TRBD2. The CDR3 length is 16 residues. J lost 2 bases, V lost 2 bases, and 3 bases had no gene match. The germline CDR1 and CDR2 sequences are LGHNA and YNFKEQ. The CDR3 DNA follows: TGTGCCAGCAGCCAACTAGCGGGGTCAAACACCGGGGAGCTGTTTTTT. Its translation is CASSQLAGSNTGELFF.

The table lists this clonotype with many counts. This chain connects TRBV7-8 to TRBJ2-2; 7 bases map to TRBD1. The trim removed 5 bases at V and 6 bases at J, leaving 6 bases unmatched. CDR3 size: 14 residues. Per the germline V gene, CDR1 is SGHVS and CDR2 is FQNEAQ. The CDR3, as DNA: TGTGCCAGCAGCCGTCGACAGGGCTCCGGGGAGCTGTTTTTT. Translating gives CASSRRQGSGELFF.

In this sample, this clonotype turned up a few times. The gene calls are TRBV6-6 and TRBJ2-1; 12 bases align to TRBD2. V lost 4 bases, J lost 5 bases, and 6 bases stayed unmatched. Per the germline V gene, CDR1 is MNHNY and CDR2 is SVGAGI (reference sequence). The CDR3 is 16 residues long. The CDR3 bases are TGTGCCAGCAGTTCCCGACTAGCGGGGGCGAACAATGAGCAGTTCTTC. This encodes CASSSRLAGANNEQFF.

A single count supports this clonotype. The chain is built from TRBV20-1 and TRBJ1-2, with D hard to call. V shed 0 bases and J shed 8 bases, with 10 bases lying between them. This CDR3 comprises 12 residues. Germline V gene sequence: CDR1 DFQATT, CDR2 SNEGSKA (reference sequence). This CDR3 is CSAREPLSGYTF. The CDR3 coding sequence is TGCAGTGCTAGAGAGCCGCTTAGCGGCTACACCTTC.

Note on this clonotype: One base away lies a much larger clone, so this may be a sequencing read error. The rearrangement joins TRBV14 to TRBJ1-4, with 9 bases matching TRBD1. After removal of 0 bases from V and 7 bases from J, the junction contained 9 bases not matched to a gene. The CDR3 covers 17 residues. The germline V gene encodes CDR1 SGHDN and CDR2 FVKESK. CDR3 DNA: TGTGCCAGCAGCCAAGAAATCTGGACAGGGGATGGTGAAAAACTGTTTTTT. This translates into CASSQEIWTGDGEKLFF.